Listed here is a single TCR beta chain. This clonotype was found a few times. Its antigen is not yet known. One base away there is no much larger clone; base qualities are not given. This specimen's treatment or condition label, interpreted: approximately nine-day PBMC culture with coronavirus spike peptide pools or control peptides (ViraFEST assay). To expand antigen-specific T cells with peptide pools and then pick out the expanded clonotypes through TCR sequencing, the study relied on the ViraFEST assay. Positive SARS-CoV-2 PCR tests in the convalescent patients dated from March to December 2020, before Alpha, Beta and Delta variants emerged in the United States. Each well held about 2.2 million PBMCs cultured in IMDM containing about 5% human AB serum and about 10 IU/ml IL-2, with 10 ug/ml peptide pools added. Half of the culture medium was replaced with fresh IL-2-containing medium on days 3 and 7. CD4+ T cells were isolated after roughly eleven days of culture through negative selection using the EasySep CD4+ T cell isolation kit. Ficoll-Paque Plus gradient centrifugation was used to isolate PBMCs from whole blood, and the isolated PBMCs were then either used fresh or cryopreserved at -140C. Culture conditions were generally each tested in triplicate wells.

The receptor library was made with PCR. At the Johns Hopkins FTIC core, DNA from the cultured CD4+ T cells underwent TCR sequencing with the Oncomine TCR Beta short-read assay. Genomic DNA was extracted from the cultured CD4+ T cells with the QIAamp micro DNA kit. The Oncomine TCR Beta libraries from cultured CD4+ T cells were pooled using unique dual indexes and then sequenced on an Illumina iSeq 100. On the authors' methods: Non-productive sequences were removed, and CDR3s not starting with C, not ending with F or W, or shorter than 7 amino acids were discarded. Antigen-specific clonotypes were identified with the MANAFEST web application by comparing peptide-stimulated wells with reference and other culture wells. Positive clones required FDR below 0.05, an odds ratio above 5, and productive frequency above 0.1% in at least two of three replicate wells. Clonotypes that were significantly expanded in both SARS-CoV-2 spike wells and at least one common cold coronavirus spike condition were defined as cross-reactive. Similarity between CDR3 sequences was evaluated in R version 3.6.1 using Levenshtein distances (stringdist) and unrooted phylogenetic trees (ape). TCRdb reworked the public reads: Q25 trimming with fastp, MiXCR clone assembly, productive beta chains retained. Rows are combined by CDR3 protein, so each entry shows the most common genes and DNA. The V and J calls were determined by TCRdb, not by the authors. The sample has 7,200 or so distinct CDR3 sequences on record, around 60% of them singletons. The ten largest clonotypes hold 30% to 40% of the sample.

This entry comes from a study of vaccination and CD4 T cells after COVID-19 (dated by TCRdb to between 2021 and 2024). Regarding the research as a whole: Convalescent patients had a positive SARS-CoV-2 result on nasal swab PCR, and of these patients, about ten had mild disease and one had severe disease. In approximately eleven COVID-19 convalescent patients and a few infection-naive healthy vaccine recipients, the spike-specific CD4+ TCR repertoire before mRNA vaccination was compared with the repertoire after mRNA vaccination. Participants received two doses of either the Pfizer-BioNTech BNT162b2 vaccine (n=8) or the Moderna mRNA-1273 vaccine (n=2). As controls, cultures received a CEFX viral epitope pool (the positive control), an HIV-1 Nef peptide pool (the negative control), or no peptide at all. Post-COVID blood samples from convalescent patients were collected a median of about 110 days after diagnosis, with a range of 35 to 161 days. Overlapping spike peptide pools from SARS-CoV-2 and from the common cold coronaviruses HCoV-NL63, HCoV-OC43 and HCoV-229E were used as culture stimuli. Six males and four females were included in the convalescent cohort, with two Hispanic individuals, seven Caucasians, two Asians and one multiracial person represented. The time from the second vaccine dose to post-vaccine blood sampling had a median of around 72 days and ranged from about 14 to 250 days.

General study outcomes and caveats: Nearly all vaccine-specific clones in convalescent patients (304 of 307) were mono-reactive for SARS-CoV-2 spike rather than cross-reactive with common cold coronaviruses. In convalescent patients, a median roughly 88% of post-vaccine SARS-CoV-2-reactive clones were detected only after vaccination, suggesting vaccine-specific priming. Only a relatively small number of convalescent patients were included in the study, and early timepoints following natural infection were not analyzed. Although the median number of SARS-CoV-2-reactive clonotypes went up from fewer than 25 after infection to approximately 40 after vaccination, the increase was not significant.

Spanning cysteine to phenylalanine, the CDR3 consists of 12 amino acids. The entry retains the CDR3 DNA only, 36 bases that are in frame from base 1. Via the germline V gene, CDR1 is SGHTA and CDR2 FQGNSA. V drops 3 bases and J drops 7 bases, leaving 9 bases in between. The specimen was CD4+ T cells from blood, cultured in vitro. This chain is built from TRBV7-2 and TRBJ1-2, with the D gene call left open. This TCR came from a human donor who had recovered from COVID-19. The CDR3 region: CASSFLEGGYTF. The DNA sequence is as follows: TGTGCCAGCAGCTTCCTGGAGGGTGGCTACACCTTC.